The 15 T cell receptor beta chains presented below share a single source sample, sequenced in a study of cytomegalovirus exposure and HLA in healthy donors. The PCR ran on 60 Vbeta and 13 Jbeta primers. Produced via immunoSEQ multiplex PCR; TCRdb's table is partial and in-frame only. In the table there are 110,000 or so clones, roughly 67% of which are singletons. The sequenced sample was PBMCs. The source of these receptors is a man aged 18 to 30 in good health and CMV-seropositive.

This clone has only one observation. This rearrangement joins TRBV19 to TRBJ2-7; TRBD1 might be the D (5 bases). The V gene's germline CDR1 is LNHDA and CDR2 SQIVND (reference sequence). This CDR3 contains 16 residues. The V end was cut by 3 bases, the J end by 2 bases, with 17 bases between. CDR3 region: CASSIVVGLMTYEQYF. The CDR3 nucleotides are TGTGCCAGTAGTATTGTGGTGGGGCTCATGACCTACGAGCAGTACTTC.

This clone was detected only a few times. This chain connects TRBV29-1 to TRBJ1-1, with D possibly matching TRBD1 (6 bases). From germline, CDR1 is SQVTM and CDR2 ANQGSEA. The CDR3 is 11 residues long. With 6 bases removed from V and 10 bases from J, the gap between germline ends came to 15 bases. In DNA form, the CDR3 reads TGCAGCGTCGACACAGGGAGGGGAGCTTTCTTT. Translation gives CSVDTGRGAFF.

J is TRBJ1-5 and V is TRBV30; D unresolved. The CDR3 contains 14 residues. V was cut by 0 bases and J by 0 bases, with 6 bases left in between. CDR1 is GTSNPN, CDR2 SVGIG, per germline (reference sequence). CDR3 coding DNA: TGTGCCTGGAGTGTACTTAGTAGCAATCAGCCCCAGCATTTT. Its translation is CAWSVLSSNQPQHF.

This chain uses TRBV6-1 with TRBJ2-3; TRBD1 might be the D (5 bases). The ends were cut back, 6 bases at V and 4 bases at J, with 11 bases in the middle. CDR3 length equals 13 residues. Germline V gives CDR1 MNHNS, CDR2 SASEGT. The CDR3: CASSRQPSDTQYF. CDR3 sequence (DNA): TGTGCCAGCAGCAGACAGCCTTCAGATACGCAGTATTTT.

The chain recombines TRBV27 with TRBJ1-5; 7 nucleotides align to TRBD1. There are 13 residues in the CDR3. Unmatched junction bases numbered 13, after V lost 8 bases and J lost 12 bases. The V gene's germline CDR1 is MNHEY and CDR2 SMNVEV (reference sequence). In DNA form, the CDR3 reads TGTGCCAGCGGTTACACTGCCGGGACAGACCAGCATTTT. Translation: CASGYTAGTDQHF.

The chain couples TRBV4-1 to TRBJ2-5, with a possible D match to TRBD1 (6 bases). V lost 0 bases and J 4 bases, leaving 12 bases between the germline ends. CDR1 MGHRA and CDR2 YSYEKL come from the germline V gene. This CDR3 contains 15 residues. This CDR3 reads CASSQESGRGETQYF. For the CDR3, the DNA is TGCGCCAGCAGCCAAGAGTCGGGCAGGGGAGAGACCCAGTACTTC.

In this sample, this clone turned up a few times. Other DNA sequences in this specimen translate into the identical CDR3. V usage is TRBV10-3 and J usage is TRBJ1-1; D not certain. The CDR3 sequence is 14 residues long. Germline V gene lookup returns CDR1 ENHRY and CDR2 SYGVKD. With 0 bases removed from V and 1 base from J, the gap between germline ends came to 6 bases. DNA for the CDR3: TGTGCCATCAGTGAGTCGGCGGGGAACACTGAAGCTTTCTTT. The encoded protein is CAISESAGNTEAFF.

V usage is TRBV28 and J usage is TRBJ1-6; TRBD1 agrees at 8 bases. CDR3 length: 14 residues. J gave up 10 bases and V 4 bases, and 6 bases lay outside the gene matches. CDR1 is MDHEN, CDR2 SYDVKM, per germline. The CDR3 coding sequence is TGTGCCAGCAGTTCAACCGGACAGGGATCACCCCTCCACTTT. Translating it yields CASSSTGQGSPLHF.

The table lists this clone with a few counts. The gene calls are TRBV5-6 and TRBJ2-7; TRBD2 matches 13 bases. Germline lookup yields CDR1 SGHDT and CDR2 YYEEEE. The CDR3 loop spans 15 amino acids. V shed 3 bases, J shed 7 bases, and the junction held 7 bases outside the gene matches. The CDR3 loop is CASSSLTSGGREQYV. CDR3 in DNA: TGTGCCAGCAGCTCACTGACTAGCGGGGGGCGTGAGCAGTACGTC.

This clone was found a few times. The chain recombines TRBV6-5 with TRBJ2-7, with D unresolved. The ends were cut back, 2 bases at V and 4 bases at J, with 12 bases in the middle. The germline V gene has CDR1 MNHEY and CDR2 SVGAGI. The CDR3 consists of 14 residues. CDR3 DNA: TGTGCCAGCAGTTACGGCGCGGAAAAATACGAGCAGTACTTC. Its translation: CASSYGAEKYEQYF.

The rearrangement uses TRBV20-1 and TRBJ2-7; weak D call: TRBD1 (6 bases). The germline gives CDR1 DFQATT, CDR2 SNEGSKA (reference sequence). V was cut by 6 bases and J by 2 bases, with 8 bases left in between. The CDR3 totals 11 residues. This CDR3 is CSARTAYEQYV. The CDR3 DNA sequence: TGCAGTGCCCGGACAGCCTACGAGCAGTACGTC.

This clone was detected once. The chain is built from TRBV11-2 and TRBJ2-1; 7 positions match TRBD1. CDR3 length: 17 amino acids. Per germline, CDR1 SGHAT and CDR2 FQNNGV. The V gene end was trimmed by 0 bases and the J gene end by 6 bases; junction bases not matched to a gene: 11. The CDR3, as DNA: TGTGCCAGCAGCTTAGATTACGGGACAGTCTTGGGCAATGAGCAGTTCTTC. Protein sequence: CASSLDYGTVLGNEQFF.

The V and J genes are TRBV7-9 and TRBJ2-3; D might be TRBD2 (6 bases). Germline V lookup: CDR1 SEHNR, CDR2 FQNEAQ (reference sequence). Trimming removed 5 bases from V and 0 bases from J, with 12 bases in between. The CDR3 is made up of 15 amino acids. The CDR3 loop is CASSPGTGSTDTQYF. The CDR3 nucleotides are TGTGCCAGCAGCCCCGGGACTGGAAGCACAGATACGCAGTATTTT.

The sample holds a few counts of this clone. The chain recombines TRBV4-1 with TRBJ1-1, with D perhaps TRBD1 (6 bases). The CDR3 is made up of 17 amino acids. Deletions cut 4 bases from V and 3 bases from J, with 21 bases between. CDR1 MGHRA and CDR2 YSYEKL come from the germline V gene. The CDR3 DNA reads TGCGCCAGCAGCCCGAAGGGGGTGGGGGTATACGACACTGAAGCTTTCTTT. It encodes CASSPKGVGVYDTEAFF.

The chain links TRBV5-4 to TRBJ2-1, with a possible D match to TRBD1 (6 bases). The germline V and J ends were trimmed by 5 bases and 5 bases, with 14 bases remaining between them. The V gene's germline CDR1 is SGHNT and CDR2 YYREEE (reference sequence). The CDR3 has 14 residues. CDR3 protein: CASSATGSNNEQFF. The CDR3 DNA is TGTGCCAGCAGTGCAACAGGGAGTAACAATGAGCAGTTCTTC. Using reference TRBV5-4 and TRBJ2-1 for the parts outside the CDR3, the full variable domain is ETGVTQSPTHLIKTRGQQVTLRCSSQSGHNTVSWYQQALGQGPQFIFQYYREEENGRGNFPPRFSGLQFPNYSSELNVNALELDDSALYLCASSATGSNNEQFFGPGTRLTVL.